This T cell receptor beta chain was captured in a study of beta chain features in type 1 diabetes. Turning to this clone: Its antigen is unidentified.

Looked up from germline, CDR1 is MNHEY and CDR2 is SMNVEV (reference sequence). Losses at the gene ends were 0 bases for V and 2 bases for J; bases not matched to a gene: 4. CDR3 length equals 16 residues. Notes on the study in general: Highly expressing activated T cells could be over-counted with a cDNA template. Possible PCR preference for shorter templates applied equally to patients and controls. Moderate but significant shortening of TCRB CDR3s was recorded in all four CD4+ subsets from Type 1 diabetes patients. The naive, central memory and Treg TCRB repertoires looked more alike in patients than they did in healthy donors.

The investigators reverse transcribed all of the isolated RNA, so they sequenced expressed TCRB transcripts. TCRdb's table, derived via immunoSEQ multiplex PCR, lists solely in-frame clones and lacks some. The sample consists of about 170,000 clones, approximately 8% of them appearing once. Source material: central memory CD4+ T cells from blood. The J gene is TRBJ2-5, the V gene TRBV27; 9 bases match TRBD2. The TCR originated in a man between 18 and 29 years old with type 1 diabetes. CDR3 protein: CASSLSSGRLQETQYF. The CDR3 DNA sequence: TGTGCCAGCAGTTTATCCAGCGGGAGGCTACAAGAGACCCAGTACTTC.